Following are 10 T cell receptor beta chains from one sample sequenced in a study of siplizumab effects on memory and regulatory T cells. TCRdb keeps only in-frame clones here, not all; method: immunoSEQ multiplex PCR. The data hold about 100,000 clones, with roughly 94% observed a single time. The sample was non-Treg CD4+ T cells sorted from blood. Receptors were obtained from a human donor in good health.

The rearrangement joins TRBV11-2 to TRBJ1-1; D possibly corresponds to TRBD1 (5 bases). The CDR3 consists of 12 residues. The germline V gene encodes CDR1 SGHAT and CDR2 FQNNGV. V lost 5 bases and J 9 bases, leaving 13 bases between the germline ends. In nucleotides, the CDR3 is TGTGCCAGCAGCCCTCCGGGACCTCAAGCTTTCTTT. Protein sequence: CASSPPGPQAFF.

The genes are TRBV28 and TRBJ2-2, with 9 nucleotides matching TRBD1. The germline CDR1 and CDR2 sequences are MDHEN and SYDVKM. Germline trimming cut 6 bases from V and 7 bases from J; bases unmatched to any gene: 6. The CDR3 has 14 amino acids. The CDR3 sequence: CASSPGTGNGELFF. CDR3 nucleotide sequence: TGTGCCAGCAGCCCCGGGACAGGGAACGGGGAGCTGTTTTTT.

V gene TRBV18 combines with J gene TRBJ2-5; D possibly matches TRBD1 or TRBD2 (5 bases each). Germline assignment: CDR1 KGHSH and CDR2 LQKENI. The V gene lost 0 bases and the J gene lost 9 bases, with 26 bases spanning the gap. CDR3 length equals 18 residues. As DNA, the CDR3 is TGTGCCAGCTCACCACCTCGGGGCCTCAACCCCCAGTCGTGGGCCCAGTACTTC. Translation gives CASSPPRGLNPQSWAQYF. The full variable domain, its missing parts supplied by reference TRBV18 and TRBJ2-5, is NAGVMQNPRHLVRRRGQEARLRCSPMKGHSHVYWYRQLPEEGLKFMVYLQKENIIDESGMPKERFSAEFPKEGPSILRIQQVVRGDSAAYFCASSPPRGLNPQSWAQYFGPGTRLLVL.

The chain uses TRBV6-6 and TRBJ1-2, with 8 bases that match TRBD1. J gave up 4 bases and V 2 bases, and 9 bases lay outside the gene matches. The CDR3 loop spans 16 amino acids. From germline, CDR1 is MNHNY and CDR2 SVGAGI (reference sequence). The CDR3 protein is CASSYGGGQESYGYTF. In nucleotides, the CDR3 is TGTGCCAGCAGTTACGGAGGGGGACAGGAGTCCTATGGCTACACCTTC.

The chain has TRBV2 and TRBJ2-3; D remains unclear. The germline gives CDR1 SNHLY, CDR2 FYNNEI. CDR3 length equals 12 residues. V was shortened by 6 bases and J by 5 bases, with 9 bases between the two germline ends. The DNA for the CDR3 is TGTGCCAGCAGGCCCTTCGGAGATACGCAGTATTTT. Its protein is CASRPFGDTQYF.

The chain is built from TRBV5-1 and TRBJ2-1; D possibly corresponds to TRBD2 (6 bases). Germline V lookup: CDR1 SGHRS, CDR2 YFSETQ. The CDR3 sequence is 21 residues long. V was cut by 0 bases and J by 0 bases, with 25 bases left in between. CDR3 in DNA: TGCGCCAGCAGCTTGGACTTTGCGGGGAGATCCACCCGGAACTCCTACAATGAGCAGTTCTTC. It yields the protein CASSLDFAGRSTRNSYNEQFF.

This chain uses TRBV27 with TRBJ2-1; TRBD1 matches 9 bases. CDR3 size: 15 residues. Germline lookup yields CDR1 MNHEY and CDR2 SMNVEV (reference sequence). The V and J ends lost 5 bases and 10 bases, in that order; junction bases with no gene match: 12. The CDR3 here is CASSIPGQGPGEQFF. The DNA for the CDR3 is TGTGCCAGCAGTATCCCGGGACAGGGCCCAGGGGAGCAGTTCTTC.

This sequence joins TRBV7-2 and TRBJ2-1, with 8 positions matching TRBD2. The CDR3 runs 12 residues. V shed 4 bases and J 12 bases; nucleotides not matched to a gene: 5. Germline V gene lookup returns CDR1 SGHTA and CDR2 FQGNSA. CDR3 protein: CASSYGLAGQFF. Written as DNA, the CDR3 is TGTGCCAGCAGCTACGGACTAGCAGGGCAGTTCTTC.

The chain is built from TRBV5-1 and TRBJ1-2; D uncertain. V lost 4 bases and J 2 bases, leaving 9 bases between the germline ends. The CDR3 sequence is 13 residues long. Germline V gene lookup returns CDR1 SGHRS and CDR2 YFSETQ. CDR3 region: CASSPLTNYGYTF. The CDR3, as DNA: TGCGCCAGCAGCCCGTTAACCAACTATGGCTACACCTTC.

J is TRBJ1-1 and V is TRBV6-6; D is ambiguous. Germline assignment: CDR1 MNHNY and CDR2 SVGAGI (reference sequence). There are 15 residues in the CDR3. The V and J ends lost 3 bases and 1 base respectively, with 12 bases between them. This chain's CDR3 is CASSYAASKNTEAFF. In DNA form, the CDR3 reads TGTGCCAGCAGTTATGCTGCCTCAAAGAACACTGAAGCTTTCTTT.